This entry features one T cell receptor (beta chain) sequence. This sample is drawn from a study of Ad26.COV2.S vaccination and SARS-CoV-2 variants. Study-level background: Of the COV1001 trial arms, the Ad26.COV2.S arm included the donor.

Some clones are missing from TCRdb's copy, which holds only in-frame ones; the method was immunoSEQ multiplex PCR. Of some 250,000 clones in the sample, 88% were seen once. The treatment is: roughly 18 received Ad26.COV2.S at low or high dose, single or two shots; 5 received placebo; per-sample allocation not given. Each sample was drawn 63 days after the first injection (of vaccine or placebo). Vaccination used an Ad26 vector expressing Wuhan-strain SARS-CoV-2 spike. The sequencing here drew on peripheral blood, taken in a trial of Ad26.COV2.S vaccine versus placebo. This clonotype was obtained from a person aged 18-65 years who received the Ad26.COV2.S COVID-19 vaccine or a placebo.

The CDR3 DNA reads TGCGCCAGCAGCCAAGAGAGGGGTTACGGAAACACCATATATTTT. Its protein product is CASSQERGYGNTIYF. This rearrangement joins TRBV4-3 to TRBJ1-3; possibly TRBD1 for D (5 bases). There are 15 residues in the CDR3. Per germline, CDR1 LGHNA and CDR2 YSLEER. Trimming pared 0 bases from V and 4 bases from J, leaving 10 bases between.